This passage covers 9 T cell receptor beta chains from one sample sequenced in a study of regulatory and conventional T cells in RAG deficiency. Sequencing used immunoSEQ multiplex PCR; TCRdb keeps in-frame clones, though not all of them. The sample yields tens of thousands of clones, 80% to 95% seen once. Blood CD4+ CD25-high CD127-low regulatory T cells supplied the genomic DNA template. These same records also appear under a second study, on regulatory T cells. As that study records: The primer mix had 52 TRBV and 13 TRBJ primers.

Sequenced material: Tregs sorted from blood. The receptors stem from a human donor in good health.

The chain links TRBV7-2 to TRBJ2-5; D gene ambiguous. The CDR3 totals 11 residues. In germline, CDR1 is SGHTA, CDR2 FQGNSA. Trimming stripped 0 bases from V and 4 bases from J, with 0 bases between. The CDR3 DNA follows: TGTGCCAGCAGCTTAGCAGAGACCCAGTACTTC. It yields the protein CASSLAETQYF.

This clone was seen a few times. The rearrangement links TRBV19 to TRBJ2-1; no reliable D call. The CDR3 consists of 13 residues. The germline V and J ends were trimmed by 3 bases and 7 bases, with 10 bases remaining between them. Germline V lookup: CDR1 LNHDA, CDR2 SQIVND (reference sequence). CDR3 sequence: CASSIIGRNEQFF. The CDR3 nucleotides read TGTGCCAGTAGTATTATTGGTCGGAATGAGCAGTTCTTC.

The rearrangement joins TRBV10-3 to TRBJ1-2, with a tentative D call TRBD1 (5 bases). In germline, CDR1 is ENHRY, CDR2 SYGVKD. V dropped 3 bases and J dropped 5 bases, with 19 bases sitting between them. The CDR3 extends over 16 amino acids. In nucleotides, the CDR3 is TGTGCCATCAGTGACCCCGGGGGAACAGCTACTTATGGCTACACCTTC. Translated: CAISDPGGTATYGYTF.

The chain couples TRBV15 to TRBJ1-2, with 7 bases fitting TRBD1. V lost 2 bases to trimming and J lost 7 bases; unmatched junction nucleotides: 7. Looked up from germline, CDR1 is LNHNV and CDR2 is YYDKDF (reference sequence). The CDR3 consists of 14 residues. DNA for the CDR3: TGTGCCACCAGCAGATTGACAGGGCTCGCTGGCTACACCTTC. Encoded protein: CATSRLTGLAGYTF. Full variable domain (rest looked up from reference TRBV15 and TRBJ1-2): DAMVIQNPRYQVTQFGKPVTLSCSQTLNHNVMYWYQQKSSQAPKLLFHYYDKDFNNEADTPDNFQSRRPNTSFCFLDIRSPGLGDTAMYLCATSRLTGLAGYTFGSGTRLTVV.

This chain connects TRBV11-1 to TRBJ2-7, with TRBD1 identical over 9 bases. CDR3 length equals 15 residues. Germline CDR1 is SGHAT and CDR2 is FQDESV (reference sequence). Unmatched junction bases numbered 8, after V lost 5 bases and J lost 3 bases. The CDR3 DNA follows: TGTGCCAGCAGCCCGAACAGGGGGCAAGGCTACGAGCAGTACTTC. This codes for CASSPNRGQGYEQYF.

The chain recombines TRBV10-3 with TRBJ2-3, with 10 bases aligning to TRBD2. The germline gives CDR1 ENHRY, CDR2 SYGVKD. The CDR3 has 20 residues. V gave up 3 bases and J gave up 1 base; unmatched junction bases: 16. The CDR3 loop is CAISEVDASGGARGTDTQYF. The CDR3 nucleotides are TGTGCCATCAGTGAAGTCGATGCCAGCGGGGGGGCTCGTGGCACAGATACGCAGTATTTT.

V gene TRBV5-1 combines with J gene TRBJ2-1; the D is unclear. In germline, CDR1 is SGHRS, CDR2 YFSETQ. With 0 bases removed from V and 12 bases from J, the gap between germline ends came to 7 bases. The CDR3 is 11 residues long. CDR3 sequence: CASSLGRWQFF. CDR3 nucleotide sequence: TGCGCCAGCAGCTTGGGGCGGTGGCAGTTCTTC.

The chain uses TRBV19 and TRBJ1-5; TRBD1 is a possible D gene (5 bases). V was trimmed by 3 bases and J by 1 base, leaving 19 bases between them. The CDR3 is 18 amino acids. From germline, CDR1 is LNHDA and CDR2 SQIVND (reference sequence). As DNA, the CDR3 is TGTGCCAGTAGTATTAGGGGACCGGGACTTCTGAGCAATCAGCCCCAGCATTTT. Encoded protein: CASSIRGPGLLSNQPQHF.

The V and J genes are TRBV6-1 and TRBJ2-5; D not certain. Germline V CDR1 and CDR2: MNHNS, SASEGT. V lost 3 bases and J lost 5, with 4 bases in between. The CDR3 runs to 11 residues. CDR3 DNA sequence: TGTGCCAGCAGTGAGATGGAGACCCAGTACTTC. Its translation: CASSEMETQYF.